These 23 T cell receptor beta chains originate from one sample sequenced in a study of T cells in Graves' hyperthyroidism and ophthalmopathy (dated by TCRdb to between 2018 and 2021). Library method: multiplex PCR. The listed sequencing device is Illumina HiSeq 2000. The TCR beta CDR3 regions were amplified from RNA transcripts. A first-round RT-PCR of the TCR CDR3 used the HTBI primer set with the Qiagen OneStep RT-PCR kit. Through fastp at Q25 and MiXCR, TCRdb rebuilt clones from the public reads, retaining in-frame beta chains. Identical CDR3 proteins give one entry, which carries the most common genes and DNA. The sample table shows 500,000 to 750,000 distinct CDR3 sequences, and about half are seen once. Around 7.7% of the sample is held by the ten biggest clonotypes. Sequenced sample: peripheral blood or thyroid tissue (not recorded which). All receptors derive from a woman younger than 35 with Graves' hyperthyroidism.

V usage is TRBV20-1 and J usage is TRBJ2-7; 9 positions agree with TRBD1. Germline V CDR1 and CDR2: DFQATT, SNEGSKA (reference sequence). The CDR3 spans 13 residues. V trimming: 8 bases; J trimming: 5 bases; junction bases outside the gene matches: 10. The CDR3 is CSLAGTGFDEQYF. The DNA of the CDR3 is TGCAGTTTAGCCGGGACAGGGTTCGACGAGCAGTACTTC.

The rearrangement uses TRBV2 and TRBJ1-2; weak D call: TRBD1 (5 bases). V was pared by 7 bases and J by 2 bases, with 14 bases between. The CDR3 sequence is 14 residues long. Germline V gives CDR1 SNHLY, CDR2 FYNNEI. The CDR3 sequence: CASMRDRSNYGYTF. The DNA of the CDR3 is TGTGCCAGCATGAGGGACCGATCAAACTATGGCTACACCTTC.

This clonotype was counted ten times or more. The chain recombines TRBV7-3 with TRBJ1-1; D remains ambiguous. The CDR3 totals 13 residues. Germline CDR1 reads SGHTA; CDR2 reads FQGTGA. Trimming pared 5 bases from V and 1 base from J, leaving 8 bases between. The CDR3 reads CASSPAGNTEAFF. CDR3 bases: TGTGCCAGCAGCCCAGCAGGGAACACTGAAGCTTTCTTT.

This clonotype was seen repeatedly, ten times or more. The chain's CDR3 is CSVDRATYGYTF. CDR3 nucleotide sequence: TGCAGCGTTGATCGAGCTACCTATGGCTACACCTTC. The chain carries TRBV29-1 and TRBJ1-2; D is undetermined. V was clipped by 3 bases and J by 4 bases, with 9 bases between them. The CDR3 runs 12 residues. The germline CDR1 and CDR2 sequences are SQVTM and ANQGSEA.

In this sample, this clonotype turned up many times. The J gene is TRBJ2-7, the V gene TRBV3-1; D unresolved. CDR3 length: 15 residues. Germline V CDR1 and CDR2: LGHDT, YNNKEL (reference sequence). Trimming stripped 1 base from V and 3 bases from J, with 13 bases between. The CDR3 here is CASSQVGSISYEQYF. The CDR3 nucleotides read TGTGCCAGCAGCCAAGTAGGCAGTATCAGCTACGAGCAGTACTTC.

This clonotype was detected ten times or more. The gene calls are TRBV11-3 and TRBJ2-7; TRBD1 matches at 7 bases. From germline, CDR1 is SGHNT and CDR2 YENEEA. CDR3 size: 12 residues. V gave up 6 bases and J gave up 5 bases; unmatched junction bases: 4. The CDR3 bases are TGTGCCAGCAGAAAAGGGACAGACGAGCAGTACTTC. Translation gives CASRKGTDEQYF.

This clonotype was recorded once. A read error may account for a junction end that differs from germline. V and J are TRBV24-1 and TRBJ2-1, with D perhaps matching TRBD2 (6 bases). CDR3 size: 13 residues. The germline V gene encodes CDR1 KGHDR and CDR2 SFDVKD. CDR3 loop: CATQNSGEYEQLF. CDR3 DNA sequence: TGTGCCACGCAAAATTCGGGGGAATATGAGCAGCTCTTC.

This chain uses TRBV7-2 with TRBJ2-7, with 7 bases identical to TRBD1. V lost 5 bases to trimming and J lost 7 bases; unmatched junction nucleotides: 14. Germline lookup yields CDR1 SGHTA and CDR2 FQGNSA. This CDR3 is 15 amino acids long. The CDR3 region has the DNA TGTGCCAGCAGCCTCTGGACAGGTGCCTACAATGAGCAGTACTTC. Protein: CASSLWTGAYNEQYF.

Many counts were recorded for this clonotype. The chain carries TRBV11-2 and TRBJ2-7; TRBD2 matches 8 bases. This CDR3 comprises 14 residues. Unmatched junction bases numbered 7, after V lost 5 bases and J lost 4 bases. Germline loops: CDR1 SGHAT, CDR2 FQNNGV. The CDR3 region has the DNA TGTGCCAGCAGCCCAGGCGGGGGGCCATACGAGCAGTACTTC. Translating it yields CASSPGGGPYEQYF.

This clonotype has at least ten counts. The chain uses TRBV20-1 and TRBJ2-5, with D perhaps TRBD2 (5 bases). The CDR3 covers 13 residues. The germline V gene encodes CDR1 DFQATT and CDR2 SNEGSKA (reference sequence). Trimming pared 6 bases from V and 6 bases from J, leaving 17 bases between. The CDR3 here is CSALTPERKTQYF. The CDR3 region has the DNA TGCAGTGCCCTAACACCGGAGCGGAAGACCCAGTACTTC.

Concerning this clonotype: The germline gene is not matched at one end of the junction; a read error may be the cause. The chain carries TRBV6-5 and TRBJ2-7, with 8 nucleotides matching TRBD1. The CDR3 has 15 amino acids. Looked up from germline, CDR1 is MNHEY and CDR2 is SVGAGI. CDR3 bases: TGTGCCAGCAGGTACGACAGGGGCTACTCCTACGGGCAGTACTTC. Protein sequence: CASRYDRGYSYGQYF.

The chain employs TRBV5-6 and TRBJ2-7; D gene unclear. This CDR3 is 12 amino acids long. Trimming took 5 bases from V and 7 from J, leaving 13 bases between them. Germline CDR1 and CDR2: SGHDT and YYEEEE. DNA of the CDR3: TGTGCCAGCAGGTCTCCCCTCGGGGAGCAGTACTTC. Its protein product is CASRSPLGEQYF.

The chain combines TRBV7-1 with TRBJ2-2; 7 nucleotides agree with TRBD1. TRBV7-1 has ORF status, its function being uncertain. The CDR3 spans 15 residues. The junction had 5 bases not matched to a gene; V was cut back by 5 bases and J by 2 bases. The CDR3 sequence: CASSGTEDNTGELFF. The CDR3 DNA follows: TGTGCCAGCAGCGGGACAGAGGATAACACCGGGGAGCTGTTTTTT.

This clonotype was counted only a few times. The gene calls are TRBV7-9 and TRBJ2-7; TRBD1 matches at 7 bases. V was clipped by 4 bases and J by 7 bases; unmatched bases: 10. The CDR3 is made up of 14 amino acids. Germline assignment: CDR1 SEHNR and CDR2 FQNEAQ (reference sequence). In nucleotides, the CDR3 is TGTGCCAGCAGCTCATTCGGGACAGCCAATGAGCAGTACTTC. Translated: CASSSFGTANEQYF.

Worth noting for this clonotype: Being one base from a much bigger clone, this may be a read error. V and J are TRBV6-2 or TRBV6-3 and TRBJ1-1; no firm D call. The V and J ends lost 8 bases and 1 base respectively, with 14 bases between them. CDR3 length: 14 residues. CDR1 MNHEY and CDR2 SVGEGT come from the germline V gene. CDR3 in amino acids: CASGPFTENTEAFF. The DNA of the CDR3 is TGTGCCAGCGGTCCCTTCACAGAGAACACTGAAGCTTTCTTT.

This clonotype has only one observation. The chain has TRBV2 and TRBJ2-3; tentatively, D is TRBD2 (5 bases). Trimming cost V 11 bases and J 2 bases, with 17 bases left between them. This CDR3 contains 14 residues. The germline V gene encodes CDR1 SNHLY and CDR2 FYNNEI. The CDR3 loop is CAGFWGADTDTQYF. The CDR3 DNA sequence: TGTGCCGGCTTCTGGGGAGCGGACACAGATACGCAGTATTTT.

This clonotype was recorded many times. The gene calls are TRBV15 and TRBJ1-5; 8 bases fit TRBD1. J was trimmed by 4 bases and V by 5 bases; bases with no gene match: 7. The germline gives CDR1 LNHNV, CDR2 YYDKDF (reference sequence). This CDR3 is built from 15 residues. The CDR3 spells CATSGQTGDNQPQHF. The CDR3, as DNA: TGTGCCACCAGCGGACAGACAGGGGATAATCAGCCCCAGCATTTT.

This clonotype was detected ten times or more. The chain couples TRBV4-2 to TRBJ1-1; D may be TRBD1 (5 bases). Trimming removed 1 base at V and 0 bases at J, with 9 bases between. This CDR3 has 15 residues. The germline V gene has CDR1 LGHNA and CDR2 YNFKEQ. The CDR3 bases are TGTGCCAGCAGCCAAGGCGGGACGGTGAACACTGAAGCTTTCTTT. It encodes CASSQGGTVNTEAFF.

This clonotype was counted only a few times. This rearrangement joins TRBV30 to TRBJ1-1, with D maybe TRBD1 (6 bases). CDR1 and CDR2 (germline): GTSNPN, SVGIG (reference sequence). Trimming pared 2 bases from V and 4 bases from J, leaving 14 bases between. The CDR3 totals 14 residues. The CDR3 loop reads CAWSMGARSTEAFF. The CDR3 DNA reads TGTGCCTGGAGTATGGGGGCCCGCAGCACTGAAGCTTTCTTT.

This clonotype occurred many times. This rearrangement joins TRBV7-9 to TRBJ2-5; D is unclear. Germline assignment: CDR1 SEHNR and CDR2 FQNEAQ (reference sequence). The CDR3 spans 13 residues. Trimming shortened V by 3 bases and J by 4 bases, and 9 bases separated the two germline ends. The CDR3 loop is CASSFSSGETQYF. As DNA, the CDR3 is TGTGCCAGCAGCTTTAGTAGTGGAGAGACCCAGTACTTC.

This chain connects TRBV20-1 to TRBJ2-5, with D possibly TRBD1 on 6 matching bases. The J call is uncertain, as TRBJ2-7 better fits the DNA end. Germline CDR1 DFQATT, CDR2 SNEGSKA (reference sequence). The CDR3 sequence is 15 residues long. CDR3 DNA sequence: TGCAGTGCTGGAACCTCCGAGACAGGAAGGTACGAGCAGTACTTC. Encoded protein: CSAGTSETGRYEQYF.

On this clonotype: A much larger clonotype is one base distant, so this may be a read error. This rearrangement joins TRBV15 to TRBJ2-2; D possibly corresponds to TRBD2 (5 bases). Per germline, CDR1 LNHNV and CDR2 YYDKDF (reference sequence). The CDR3 has 13 residues. CDR3 amino acids: CATHRGNTEELFF. For the CDR3, the DNA is TGTGCCACCCATCGGGGAAACACCGAGGAGCTGTTTTTT.

J is TRBJ2-7 and V is TRBV7-6, with D perhaps matching TRBD1 (5 bases). The ends were cut back, 5 bases at V and 3 bases at J, with 14 bases in the middle. The CDR3 consists of 14 residues. The germline CDR1 and CDR2 sequences are SGHVS and FNYEAQ. The CDR3 region is CASSSLDTSYEQYF. CDR3 DNA: TGTGCCAGCAGCAGTTTGGACACCAGCTACGAGCAGTACTTC.